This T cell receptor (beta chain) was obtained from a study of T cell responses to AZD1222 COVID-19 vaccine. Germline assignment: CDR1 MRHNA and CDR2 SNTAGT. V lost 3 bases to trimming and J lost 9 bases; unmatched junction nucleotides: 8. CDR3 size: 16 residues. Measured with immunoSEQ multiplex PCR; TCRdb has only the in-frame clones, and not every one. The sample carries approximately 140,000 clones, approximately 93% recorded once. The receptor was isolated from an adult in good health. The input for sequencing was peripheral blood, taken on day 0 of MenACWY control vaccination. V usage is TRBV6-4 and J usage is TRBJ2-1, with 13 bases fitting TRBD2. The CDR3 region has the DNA TGTGCCAGCAGTGAACTAGCGGGAGGGCCTAGTAGTGAGCAGTTCTTC. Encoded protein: CASSELAGGPSSEQFF.